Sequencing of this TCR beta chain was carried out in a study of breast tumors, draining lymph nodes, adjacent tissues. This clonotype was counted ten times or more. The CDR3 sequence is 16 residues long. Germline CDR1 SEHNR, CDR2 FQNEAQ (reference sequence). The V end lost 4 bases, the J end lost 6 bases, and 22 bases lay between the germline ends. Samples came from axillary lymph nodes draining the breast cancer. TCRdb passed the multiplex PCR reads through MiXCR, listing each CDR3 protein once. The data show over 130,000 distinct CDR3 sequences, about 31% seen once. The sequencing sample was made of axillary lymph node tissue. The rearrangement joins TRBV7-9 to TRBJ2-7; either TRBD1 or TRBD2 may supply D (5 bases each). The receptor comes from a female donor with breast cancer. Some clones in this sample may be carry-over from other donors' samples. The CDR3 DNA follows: TGTGCCAGCAGCTACAAGGCGCTGTTTGGGGACCCCGAGCAGTACTTC. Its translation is CASSYKALFGDPEQYF.